Each of the 4 T cell receptor beta chains below was sequenced from the same sample in a study of T cells after yellow fever vaccination. TCRdb analysed the 5' RACE reads with MiXCR anew, one entry per CDR3 protein. Here the sample spans about 32,000 distinct CDR3 sequences, about 10% being singletons. The sequences come from PBMCs, either bulk or a sorted T-cell subset (CD4+, CD8+, memory, or dextramer-sorted; not recorded which), collected roughly 14 days after the first yellow fever vaccination. The source of these receptors is a man between 18 and 29 years old who received the YFV17D yellow fever vaccine.

This clonotype was detected many times. This CDR3 reads CASSPRSSGELFF. CDR3 nucleotide sequence: TGTGCCAGCTCACCACGGAGCTCCGGGGAGCTGTTTTTT. This chain joins TRBV18 and TRBJ2-2; D remains ambiguous. Per germline, CDR1 KGHSH and CDR2 LQKENI. Trimming removed 1 base from V and 6 bases from J, with 6 bases in between. The CDR3 length is 13 residues.

This clonotype was picked up many times. The J gene is TRBJ2-1, the V gene TRBV29-1; D remains ambiguous. This CDR3 region has 12 residues. Per the germline V gene, CDR1 is SQVTM and CDR2 is ANQGSEA. V was shortened by 6 bases and J by 0 bases, with 6 bases between the two germline ends. The CDR3, as DNA: TGCAGCGTGGCATTCTCCTACAATGAGCAGTTCTTC. Its protein product is CSVAFSYNEQFF.

This clonotype came up many times. The J gene is TRBJ1-1, the V gene TRBV2; D perhaps matches TRBD1 (5 bases). V gave up 10 bases and J gave up 6 bases, with 12 bases separating them. Germline CDR1 SNHLY, CDR2 FYNNEI. This CDR3 contains 11 residues. The CDR3 loop is CATYGGAEAFF. CDR3 coding DNA: TGTGCCACCTATGGGGGGGCTGAAGCTTTCTTT.

This clonotype was seen ten or more times. The chain combines TRBV15 with TRBJ2-7; the D gene is possibly TRBD1 (6 bases). Trimming pared 5 bases from V and 2 bases from J, leaving 13 bases between. Germline loops: CDR1 LNHNV, CDR2 YYDKDF (reference sequence). CDR3 size: 14 residues. CDR3 residues: CATSQGTRTYEQYV. CDR3 bases: TGTGCCACCAGCCAGGGGACAAGAACCTACGAGCAGTACGTC.